In its sample, the clone carrying this T cell receptor (beta chain) was seen once. Reverse transcription of about 0.5 to 1 ug RNA used random hexamers. TCRdb itself ran the immunoSEQ multiplex PCR reads through MiXCR, one entry per CDR3 protein. In the table there are 400,000 to 550,000 distinct CDR3 sequences, around 85% of which are singletons. These data originate in a study of CD8 T cells in Susac syndrome. This CDR3 has 14 residues. V lost 8 bases, J lost 5 bases, and 16 bases lay in between. Germline V gives CDR1 GTSNPN, CDR2 SVGIG (reference sequence). CD8+ and CD4+ T cells from blood underwent TCR beta sequencing, which was carried out in a high-throughput format. The authors negatively isolated CD8+ and CD4+ T cells and FACS-enriched TEMRA cells.

The sample was CD8+ T cells from PBMCs. The chain is built from TRBV30 and TRBJ1-6; the D gene is possibly TRBD1 (6 bases). The sequence came from a human donor with multiple sclerosis. The CDR3 loop reads CAAPDRIHNSPLHF. The DNA of the CDR3 is TGTGCCGCCCCCGACAGGATCCATAATTCACCCCTCCACTTT.